This passage covers 14 T cell receptor beta chains from one sample sequenced in a study of cytomegalovirus exposure and HLA in healthy donors. PCR employed 60 Vbeta and 13 Jbeta primers. Sequencing was performed with immunoSEQ multiplex PCR; in TCRdb, only in-frame clones are kept and a portion is missing. This table has roughly 150,000 clones, more than 75% appearing once. The sample consisted of PBMCs. The source of these receptors is a woman aged 35 to 49 in good health and CMV-seronegative.

The chain joins TRBV5-1 to TRBJ2-2; TRBD2 might be the D (5 bases). Deletions cut 1 base from V and 5 bases from J, with 12 bases between. The CDR3 runs 15 residues. Germline V CDR1 and CDR2: SGHRS, YFSETQ. CDR3 sequence: CASSLTGESTGELFF. DNA of the CDR3: TGCGCCAGCAGCTTGACCGGGGAAAGTACCGGGGAGCTGTTTTTT.

The chain uses TRBV9 and TRBJ2-7, with no clear D. Per germline, CDR1 SGDLS and CDR2 YYNGEE. This CDR3 is built from 15 residues. Trimming took off 0 bases at V and 0 bases at J, with 10 bases between the two ends. CDR3 sequence reads: CASSVGASSSYEQYF. In DNA form, the CDR3 reads TGTGCCAGCAGCGTAGGGGCATCAAGCTCCTACGAGCAGTACTTC.

The chain couples TRBV11-2 to TRBJ1-1; tentatively, D is TRBD1 (5 bases). The ends were cut back, 1 base at V and 3 bases at J, with 15 bases in the middle. This CDR3 comprises 16 residues. The V gene's germline CDR1 is SGHAT and CDR2 FQNNGV. CDR3 bases: TGTGCCAGCAGCTTAGTTTACCAGGGTGAGGACACTGAAGCTTTCTTT. Its protein is CASSLVYQGEDTEAFF.

This clone was detected a few times. The chain combines TRBV28 with TRBJ1-2, with TRBD1 matching over 10 bases. Per the germline V gene, CDR1 is MDHEN and CDR2 is SYDVKM. With 7 bases clipped from V and 4 bases from J, the junction kept 6 bases outside the gene matches. This CDR3 spans 14 amino acids. DNA for the CDR3: TGTGCCAGCAATAAGGACAGGGGGGTCTATGGCTACACCTTC. Protein: CASNKDRGVYGYTF.

The genes are TRBV10-3 and TRBJ2-7; 10 bases map to TRBD2. V was pared by 0 bases and J by 6 bases, with 5 bases of the junction left unmatched. Germline CDR1 and CDR2: ENHRY and SYGVKD. This CDR3 is 15 amino acids long. CDR3 sequence (DNA): TGTGCCATCAGTGAGTCCCTAGCGGGAGACTTCGAGCAGTACTTC. Amino acid sequence: CAISESLAGDFEQYF.

The CDR3 region is CASSPISLVTDTQYF. CDR3 in DNA: TGTGCCAGCAGCCCTATTTCCCTCGTCACAGATACGCAGTATTTT. The chain combines TRBV28 with TRBJ2-3; D remains unclear. Germline CDR1 and CDR2: MDHEN and SYDVKM. This CDR3 contains 15 residues. Trimming shortened V by 6 bases and J by 2 bases, and 15 bases separated the two germline ends.

The chain uses TRBV5-1 and TRBJ2-3, with no clear D. Germline CDR1 and CDR2: SGHRS and YFSETQ. The CDR3 consists of 15 residues. The V end lost 0 bases, the J end lost 0 bases, and 8 bases lay between the germline ends. CDR3 nucleotides: TGCGCCAGCAGCTTGGAACTACCTAGCACAGATACGCAGTATTTT. It encodes CASSLELPSTDTQYF.

The V call is TRBV7-6, the J call TRBJ1-2; no definite D call. With 1 base removed from V and 5 bases from J, the gap between germline ends came to 17 bases. The CDR3 sequence is 16 residues long. Germline CDR1 reads SGHVS; CDR2 reads FNYEAQ. This chain's CDR3 is CASSLESSNIGYGYTF. For the CDR3, the DNA is TGTGCCAGCAGCTTAGAGTCTAGCAATATTGGGTATGGCTACACCTTC.

The chain carries TRBV13 and TRBJ1-6, with D unclear. V lost 4 bases and J lost 0, with 10 bases in between. Looked up from germline, CDR1 is PRHDT and CDR2 is FYEKMQ (reference sequence). This CDR3 comprises 16 residues. This CDR3 reads CASSSQRSSYNSPLHF. DNA for the CDR3: TGTGCCAGCAGCTCCCAGAGGAGCTCCTATAATTCACCCCTCCACTTT.

The V call is TRBV5-8, the J call TRBJ2-3; perhaps TRBD1 as D (6 bases). Per the germline V gene, CDR1 is SGHTS and CDR2 is YDEGEE. V was clipped by 4 bases and J by 0 bases, with 12 bases between them. The CDR3 runs 15 residues. The CDR3: CASSGGQISTDTQYF. In nucleotides, the CDR3 is TGTGCCAGCAGCGGCGGACAGATCAGCACAGATACGCAGTATTTT. Based on the CDR3 plus reference TRBV5-8 and TRBJ2-3, the full variable domain is EAGVTQSPTHLIKTRGQQATLRCSPISGHTSVYWYQQALGLGLQFLLWYDEGEERNRGNFPPRFSGRQFPNYSSELNVNALELEDSALYLCASSGGQISTDTQYFGPGTRLTVL.

J is TRBJ2-7 and V is TRBV7-9; 8 bases match TRBD2. The germline gives CDR1 SEHNR, CDR2 FQNEAQ (reference sequence). The CDR3 spans 15 residues. The ends lost 5 bases at V and 3 bases at J; junction bases unmatched: 9. This chain's CDR3 is CASSQISGISYEQYF. CDR3 DNA sequence: TGTGCCAGCAGCCAAATTAGCGGGATAAGCTACGAGCAGTACTTC. Looking up the rest from reference TRBV7-9 and TRBJ2-7 gives the full variable domain: DTGVSQNPRHKITKRGQNVTFRCDPISEHNRLYWYRQTLGQGPEFLTYFQNEAQLEKSRLLSDRFSAERPKGSFSTLEIQRTEQGDSAMYLCASSQISGISYEQYFGPGTRLTVT.

The sample holds one count of this clone. The J gene is TRBJ2-1, the V gene TRBV6-4; 8 nucleotides align to TRBD2. The CDR3 totals 14 residues. Germline loops: CDR1 MRHNA, CDR2 SNTAGT. With V trimmed by 3 bases and J by 6 bases, 4 bases remained unmatched. Here the CDR3 DNA reads TGTGCCAGCAGTGAGAGCGGGGGCCTCAATGAGCAGTTCTTC. This translates into CASSESGGLNEQFF.

The chain uses TRBV27 and TRBJ2-7; TRBD2 might be the D (7 bases). CDR1 is MNHEY and CDR2 is SMNVEV in the germline V gene (reference sequence). Trimming cost V 4 bases and J 6 bases, with 13 bases left between them. This CDR3 is built from 13 residues. DNA for the CDR3: TGTGCCAGCAGTTCCCCTGGGGGGGCCGAGCAGTACTTC. Its translation: CASSSPGGAEQYF.

The genes are TRBV2 and TRBJ1-1; D is uncertain. The length of the CDR3 is 16 residues. Trimming cost V 4 bases and J 2 bases, with 17 bases left between them. The germline CDR1 and CDR2 sequences are SNHLY and FYNNEI. The CDR3 is CASSALGLQLNTEAFF. In nucleotides, the CDR3 is TGTGCCAGCAGTGCTCTTGGTTTACAGCTAAACACTGAAGCTTTCTTT.